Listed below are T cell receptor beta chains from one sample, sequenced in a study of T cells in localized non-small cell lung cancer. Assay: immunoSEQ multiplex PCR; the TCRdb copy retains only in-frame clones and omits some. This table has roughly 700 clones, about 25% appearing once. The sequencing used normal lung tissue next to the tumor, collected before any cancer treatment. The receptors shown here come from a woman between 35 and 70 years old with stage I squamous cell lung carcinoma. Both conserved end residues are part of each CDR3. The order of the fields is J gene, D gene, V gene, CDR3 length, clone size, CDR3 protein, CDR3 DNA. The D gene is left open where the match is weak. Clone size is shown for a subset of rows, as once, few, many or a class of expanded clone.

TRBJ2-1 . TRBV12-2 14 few CASRLAGGSNEQFF TGTGCCAGTCGACTAGCGGGTGGAAGCAATGAGCAGTTCTTC
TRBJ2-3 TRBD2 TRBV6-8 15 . CASSPLAGVTDTQYF TGTGCCAGCAGTCCACTAGCGGGAGTCACAGATACGCAGTATTTT
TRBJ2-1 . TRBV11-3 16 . CASSLMGLKTMSEQFF TGTGCCAGCAGCTTAATGGGACTCAAGACCATGAGTGAGCAGTTCTTC
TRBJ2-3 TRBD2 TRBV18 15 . CASSPSTSGTDTQYF TGTGCCAGCTCACCGTCGACTAGCGGAACAGATACGCAGTATTTT
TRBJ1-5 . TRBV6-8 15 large CASSWGQKGVQPQHF TGTGCCAGCAGTTGGGGACAAAAAGGGGTTCAGCCCCAGCATTTT
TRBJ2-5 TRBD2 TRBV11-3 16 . CASSPGLAGAQETQYF TGTGCCAGCAGCCCCGGACTAGCGGGAGCCCAAGAGACCCAGTACTTC
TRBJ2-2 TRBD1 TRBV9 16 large CASSSRDRINTGELFF TGTGCCAGCAGCTCCCGGGACAGAATTAACACCGGGGAGCTGTTTTTT
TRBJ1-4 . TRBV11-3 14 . CASVREATNEKLFF TGTGCCAGCGTCCGGGAGGCGACAAATGAAAAACTGTTTTTT
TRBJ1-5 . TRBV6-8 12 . CAISQPDQPQHF TGTGCCATCAGTCAGCCCGATCAGCCCCAGCATTTT
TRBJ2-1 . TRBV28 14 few CASSLNPDNNEQFF TGTGCCAGCAGTTTAAATCCCGATAACAATGAGCAGTTCTTC
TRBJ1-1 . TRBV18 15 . CASSLIQPGDTEAFF TGTGCCAGCTCACTTATTCAGCCGGGGGACACTGAAGCTTTCTTT
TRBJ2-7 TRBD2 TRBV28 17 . CASSLGLAGETTYEQYF TGTGCCAGCAGTCTCGGACTAGCGGGAGAGACTACCTACGAGCAGTACTTC
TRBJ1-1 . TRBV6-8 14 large CASSYSFLDTEAFF TGTGCCAGCAGTTACTCGTTCCTAGACACTGAAGCTTTCTTT
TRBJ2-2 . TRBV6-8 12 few CASSSGTGELFF TGTGCCAGCAGTTCAGGAACCGGGGAGCTGTTTTTT
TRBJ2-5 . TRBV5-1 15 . CASSFGDSYQETQYF TGCGCCAGCAGCTTCGGCGACAGCTACCAAGAGACCCAGTACTTC
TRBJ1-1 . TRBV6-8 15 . CASSYLPGPDTEAFF TGTGCCAGCAGTTACCTCCCGGGGCCCGACACTGAAGCTTTCTTT
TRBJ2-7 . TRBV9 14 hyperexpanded CASSVSGVGYEQYF TGTGCCAGCAGCGTCAGCGGCGTGGGGTACGAGCAGTACTTC
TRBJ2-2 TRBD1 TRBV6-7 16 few CATYHAGTGNTGELFF TGTGCCACCTATCATGCCGGGACAGGCAACACCGGGGAGCTGTTTTTT
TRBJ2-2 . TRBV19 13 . CASSATPTGELFF TGTGCCAGTAGTGCGACACCTACCGGGGAGCTGTTTTTT
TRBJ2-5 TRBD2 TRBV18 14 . CASSGGGLGETQYF TGTGCCAGCTCAGGCGGGGGTTTAGGAGAGACCCAGTACTTC
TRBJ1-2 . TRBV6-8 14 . CASRRDITSYGYTF TGTGCCAGCAGGCGGGACATCACTTCCTATGGCTACACCTTC
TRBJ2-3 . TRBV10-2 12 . CASMEPGDTQYF TGCGCCAGCATGGAGCCTGGGGATACGCAGTATTTT
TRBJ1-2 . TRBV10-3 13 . CAISAGVFYGYTF TGTGCCATCAGTGCCGGGGTATTCTATGGCTACACCTTC
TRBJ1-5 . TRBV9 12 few CASSAQDQPQHF TGTGCCAGCAGTGCCCAAGATCAGCCCCAGCATTTT
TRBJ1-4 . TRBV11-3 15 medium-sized CASSSEMGSNEKLFF TGTGCCAGCAGCTCGGAGATGGGCAGTAATGAAAAACTGTTTTTT
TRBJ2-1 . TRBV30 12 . CAWREQFNEQFF TGTGCCTGGAGGGAACAGTTCAATGAGCAGTTCTTC
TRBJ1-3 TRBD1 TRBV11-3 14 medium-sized CASSLTGGGNTIYF TGTGCCAGCAGCCTTACAGGGGGTGGAAACACCATATATTTT
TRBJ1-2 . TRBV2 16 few CASSILIMTSLQGYTF TGTGCCAGCAGCATCCTAATTATGACTTCCTTACAAGGCTACACCTTC
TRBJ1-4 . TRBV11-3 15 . CASSHGTATNEKLFF TGTGCCAGCAGCCACGGGACGGCAACTAATGAAAAACTGTTTTTT
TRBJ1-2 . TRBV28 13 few CASSLVGIGGYTF TGTGCCAGCAGTTTGGTAGGGATTGGTGGCTACACCTTC
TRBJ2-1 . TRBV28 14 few CASSLLPTYNEQFF TGTGCCAGCAGTTTACTCCCCACCTACAATGAGCAGTTCTTC
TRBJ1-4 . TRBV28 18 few CASSFGPFLGGIGEKLFF TGTGCCAGCAGCTTTGGGCCCTTTCTGGGGGGTATAGGTGAAAAACTGTTTTTT
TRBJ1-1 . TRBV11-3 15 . CASSLMQGPDTEAFF TGTGCCAGCAGCTTGATGCAGGGTCCCGACACTGAAGCTTTCTTT
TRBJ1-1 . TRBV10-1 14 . CASSEGGTNTEAFF TGCGCCAGCAGTGAAGGAGGGACGAACACTGAAGCTTTCTTT
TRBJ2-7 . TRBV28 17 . CASSLSLDGPSSYEQYF TGTGCCAGCAGTTTATCCCTGGACGGGCCCTCCTCCTACGAGCAGTACTTC
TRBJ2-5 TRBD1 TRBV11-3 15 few CASRSGTGVQETQYF TGTGCCAGCAGAAGCGGGACAGGGGTACAAGAGACCCAGTACTTC
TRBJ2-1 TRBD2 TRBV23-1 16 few CASSQSTSGVYNEQFF TGCGCCAGCAGTCAATCGACTAGCGGGGTATACAATGAGCAGTTCTTC
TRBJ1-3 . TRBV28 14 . CASSPQGSGNTIYF TGTGCCAGCAGTCCCCAGGGCTCTGGAAACACCATATATTTT
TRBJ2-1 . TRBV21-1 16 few CASSISSGRAYNEQFF TGTGCCAGCAGCATTTCCAGCGGGAGGGCCTACAATGAGCAGTTCTTC
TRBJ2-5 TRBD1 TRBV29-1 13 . CSVDSGQGVTQYF TGCAGCGTTGATTCGGGACAGGGAGTGACCCAGTACTTC
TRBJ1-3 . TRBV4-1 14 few CASSQDITGNTIYF TGCGCCAGCAGCCAAGATATTACAGGGAACACCATATATTTT
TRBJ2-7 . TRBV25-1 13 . CASRLQDSYEQYF TGTGCCAGCAGACTGCAGGATTCCTACGAGCAGTACTTC